The sequence of this T cell receptor (beta chain) was determined in a study of T cells in Graves' hyperthyroidism and ophthalmopathy. The study, taken as a whole, reports: Blood also carried most thyroid clonotypes expanded above 0.001. Progression to ophthalmopathy was predicted a median of about 6.6 months early.

Across 18 months, stable Graves' hyperthyroidism was marked by no progression to ophthalmopathy. Reasons for excluding patients were uncontrolled infection, other autoimmune disease, pregnancy or lactation. Comments on this clonotype: Its matching antigen is unknown.

RNA transcripts yielded amplified TCR beta CDR3 regions. The HTBI primer set drove a first-round RT-PCR of the TCR CDR3. MiXCR was run by TCRdb on the multiplex PCR reads, yielding one entry per CDR3 protein. This table holds over 550,000 distinct CDR3 sequences, over 15% found once. The sequence came from a woman between 18 and 29 years old with Graves' hyperthyroidism. Sequenced: blood.

The CDR3 here is CASKAGVETGELFF. CDR3 in DNA: TGTGCCAGCAAGGCGGGAGTAGAAACCGGGGAGCTGTTTTTT. The rearrangement joins TRBV6-2 or TRBV6-3 to TRBJ2-2, with 7 bases that match TRBD2. The CDR3 is 14 residues long. Germline lookup yields CDR1 MNHEY and CDR2 SVGEGT. J was trimmed by 5 bases and V by 7 bases; bases with no gene match: 7.